The rows below give T cell receptor beta chains drawn from one sample of a study of post-analysis software for immune sequencing data. MiXCR, applied by TCRdb to the PCR reads, yields one record per CDR3 protein. The table lists about 820,000 distinct CDR3 sequences, roughly half of them singletons. Sequencing was done on a sample of blood. The receptors derive from a girl aged 5-17 years with multiple sclerosis. CDR3s include the opening cysteine and the closing phenylalanine or tryptophan. D genes are given only for firm matches. Size tells how often a clone was seen (once, few, many) or the class of an expanded clone, and some rows leave it out.

V,D,size,J,DNA,CDR3
TRBV29-1,NA,NA,TRBJ2-5,TGCAGCGTTGAAGGTTGGCAGGTCGTCGGGGAGACCCAGTACTTC,CSVEGWQVVGETQYF
TRBV5-1,NA,NA,TRBJ2-3,TGCGCCAGCAGCGAGGGAAAGGATACGCAGTATTTT,CASSEGKDTQYF
TRBV5-1,TRBD1,NA,TRBJ2-3,TGCGCCAGCAGCCCACTGGGACAGGACAGGGGCAGTGGCGGGCAGTATTTT,CASSPLGQDRGSGGQYF
TRBV7-3,NA,few,TRBJ2-3,TGTGCCAGCAGCTTAAAGGGGACACGCAGCACAGATACGCAGTATTTT,CASSLKGTRSTDTQYF
TRBV12-3/TRBV12-4,NA,NA,TRBJ2-7,TGTGCCAGCAGTTTAAGTACCCAATACGAGCAGTACTTC,CASSLSTQYEQYF
TRBV5-1,TRBD1,few,TRBJ2-7,TGCGCCAGCAGCCGGGACAGTGAAGGTTACGAGCAGTACTTC,CASSRDSEGYEQYF
TRBV29-1,NA,NA,TRBJ1-3,TGCAGCGTTGATCGGGGAGTAGGAAACACCATATATTTT,CSVDRGVGNTIYF
TRBV29-1,TRBD1,NA,TRBJ1-1,TGCAGCGCCCACAGGGGCGAGAACACTGAAGCTTTCTTT,CSAHRGENTEAFF
TRBV20-1,NA,few,TRBJ2-7,TGCAGTGCTAGGGATAGTAGAAGCTCCTACGAGCAGTACTTC,CSARDSRSSYEQYF
TRBV15,NA,few,TRBJ2-1,TGTGCCACCTCCTCCGGGGGACAGCACAATGAGCAGTTCTTC,CATSSGGQHNEQFF
TRBV20-1,NA,NA,TRBJ2-1,TGCAGTGCTAGTCCAGCGGCCGAGCAGTTCTTC,CSASPAAEQFF
TRBV10-2,TRBD2,once,TRBJ2-1,TGCGCCAGCAGTGAGTCCAGCGGGGTGCCCCTCGCGGAGCAGTTCTTC,CASSESSGVPLAEQFF
TRBV29-1,TRBD1,NA,TRBJ1-2,TGCAGCGTTGACCCCGGTACAGGGGGCCACTATGGCTACACCTTC,CSVDPGTGGHYGYTF
TRBV2,NA,NA,TRBJ2-4,TGTGCCAGCAGTAGTCCGGGAGAGGTAGCCAAAAACATTCAGTACTTC,CASSSPGEVAKNIQYF
TRBV20-1,TRBD2,NA,TRBJ2-7,TGCAGTGCTAGAGGGGAGTTACCGCTAGCGGGTCTTCTCACCTACGAGCAGTACTTC,CSARGELPLAGLLTYEQYF
TRBV5-1,TRBD2,NA,TRBJ2-3,TGCGCCAGCAGTTCCTCGGGAGGGCCGGAAGATACGCAGTATTTT,CASSSSGGPEDTQYF
TRBV18,TRBD2,NA,TRBJ2-1,TGTGCCAGCTCACCACAGAGGCTGGGGCCTAGCGGGGACGAAGTGTACAATGAGCAGTTCTTC,CASSPQRLGPSGDEVYNEQFF
TRBV21-1,NA,NA,TRBJ2-3,TGTGCCAGCACCCTACCCCTCACCGAGGTAGGGCGTAGCACAGATACGCAGTATTTT,CASTLPLTEVGRSTDTQYF
TRBV12-3/TRBV12-4,TRBD1,NA,TRBJ2-7,TGTGCCAGCAGTGTGGGACAGGGGGTCGGCGAGCAGTACTTC,CASSVGQGVGEQYF
TRBV10-3,NA,few,TRBJ2-3,TGTGCCATCAGTGCCCAGCTCGATACGCAGTATTTT,CAISAQLDTQYF
TRBV10-3,NA,NA,TRBJ2-3,TGTGCCGCCCACGGGCAGGCCACAGATACGCAGTATTTT,CAAHGQATDTQYF
TRBV7-2,NA,NA,TRBJ1-2,TGTGCCAGCAGCTTAGCGAATACGGGTGGCTACACCTTC,CASSLANTGGYTF
TRBV5-1,NA,NA,TRBJ2-1,TGCGCCAGCAGCTTGGGTGGGGCAAAAATGAACAATGAGCAGTTCTTC,CASSLGGAKMNNEQFF
TRBV4-1,TRBD1,NA,TRBJ2-5,TGCGCCAGCAGCCAAGAATTCCTGGACAGGTCGAAGACCCAGTACTTC,CASSQEFLDRSKTQYF
TRBV5-1,TRBD2,NA,TRBJ2-7,TGCGCCAGCAGCTTGGCCCTAACTAGCGGGAGGAGGAACGAGCAGTACTTC,CASSLALTSGRRNEQYF
TRBV12-3/TRBV12-4,NA,NA,TRBJ1-6,TGTGCCAGCAGTCCCCAGACAGTCTCACCCCTCCACTTT,CASSPQTVSPLHF
TRBV15,NA,few,TRBJ2-5,TGTGCCACCAGCAGAGATCTCGGGCAAGGAGAGACCCAGTACTTC,CATSRDLGQGETQYF